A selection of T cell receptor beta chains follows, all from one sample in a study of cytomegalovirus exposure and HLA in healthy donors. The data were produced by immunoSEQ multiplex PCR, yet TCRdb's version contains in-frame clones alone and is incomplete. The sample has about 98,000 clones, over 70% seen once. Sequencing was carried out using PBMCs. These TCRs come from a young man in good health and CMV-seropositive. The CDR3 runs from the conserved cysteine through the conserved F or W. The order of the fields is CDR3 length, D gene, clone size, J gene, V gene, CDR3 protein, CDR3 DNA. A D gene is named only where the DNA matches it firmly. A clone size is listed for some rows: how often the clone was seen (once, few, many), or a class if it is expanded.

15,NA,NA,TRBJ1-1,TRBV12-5,CASGLVTGGGTEAFF,TGTGCTAGTGGTTTGGTAACGGGGGGAGGCACTGAAGCTTTCTTT
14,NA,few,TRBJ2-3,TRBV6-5,CASSYLEGTDTQYF,TGTGCCAGCAGTTATTTAGAGGGAACAGATACGCAGTATTTT
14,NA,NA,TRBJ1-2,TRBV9,CASSVGRGNYGYTF,TGTGCCAGCAGCGTAGGAAGAGGGAACTATGGCTACACCTTC
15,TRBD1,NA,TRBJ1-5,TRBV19,CASSSGQGMDQPQHF,TGTGCCAGTAGTTCCGGACAGGGCATGGATCAGCCCCAGCATTTT
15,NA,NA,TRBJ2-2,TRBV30,CAWSVLADNTGELFF,TGTGCCTGGAGTGTATTGGCTGATAACACCGGGGAGCTGTTTTTT
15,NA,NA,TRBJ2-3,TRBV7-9,CASSPRAQVTDTQYF,TGTGCCAGCAGCCCCCGTGCTCAGGTTACAGATACGCAGTATTTT
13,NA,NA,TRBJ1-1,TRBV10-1,CASSERIGSEAFF,TGCGCCAGCAGTGAGCGTATAGGGAGTGAAGCTTTCTTT
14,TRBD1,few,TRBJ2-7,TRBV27,CASSPGTGPYEQYF,TGTGCCAGCAGCCCGGGGACAGGGCCTTACGAGCAGTACTTC
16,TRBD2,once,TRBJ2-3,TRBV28,CASSLIVSSGRDTQYF,TGTGCCAGCAGTTTAATCGTTTCTAGCGGTAGGGATACGCAGTATTTT
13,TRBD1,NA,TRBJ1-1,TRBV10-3,CATTGQGGTEAFF,TGTGCCACCACTGGACAGGGAGGCACTGAAGCTTTCTTT
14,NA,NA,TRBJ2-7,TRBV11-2,CASSQEQGTYEQYF,TGTGCCAGCAGCCAGGAACAGGGGACTTACGAGCAGTACTTC
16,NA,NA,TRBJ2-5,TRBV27,CASSSTQGKMQETQYF,TGTGCCAGCAGTTCAACCCAGGGAAAGATGCAAGAGACCCAGTACTTC
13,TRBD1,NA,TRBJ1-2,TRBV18,CASSPSTGTGYTF,TGTGCCAGCTCACCTTCGACAGGGACTGGCTACACCTTC
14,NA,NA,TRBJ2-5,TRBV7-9,CASSFFQGGETQYF,TGTGCCAGCAGCTTTTTTCAAGGGGGAGAGACCCAGTACTTC
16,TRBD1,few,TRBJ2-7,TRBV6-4,CASRTKGQGNGYEQYF,TGTGCCAGCAGAACCAAAGGACAGGGAAATGGCTACGAGCAGTACTTC
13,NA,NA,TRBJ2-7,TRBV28,CASSSTASYEQYF,TGTGCCAGCAGTTCTACAGCCTCCTACGAGCAGTACTTC
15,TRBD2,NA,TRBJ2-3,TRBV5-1,CASRVLAGTTDTQYF,TGCGCCAGCAGAGTGCTAGCGGGGACCACAGATACGCAGTATTTT
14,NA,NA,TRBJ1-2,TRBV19,CASSNLGQVFGYTF,TGTGCCAGTAGCAACCTGGGACAAGTCTTTGGCTACACCTTC
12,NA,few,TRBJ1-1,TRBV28,CASSLQYTEAFF,TGTGCCAGCAGTTTACAGTACACTGAAGCTTTCTTT
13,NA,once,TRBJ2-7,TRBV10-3,CAISEGQAYEQYF,TGTGCCATCAGTGAGGGGCAGGCCTACGAGCAGTACTTC
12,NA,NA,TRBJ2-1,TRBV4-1,CASSQLVNEQFF,TGCGCCAGCAGCCAATTAGTCAATGAGCAGTTCTTC
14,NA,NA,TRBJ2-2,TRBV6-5,CASSYSSGTGELFF,TGTGCCAGCAGTTACTCCAGCGGGACCGGGGAGCTGTTTTTT
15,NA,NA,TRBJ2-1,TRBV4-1,CASSPGWTSDNEQFF,TGCGCCAGCAGCCCAGGATGGACAAGCGACAATGAGCAGTTCTTC
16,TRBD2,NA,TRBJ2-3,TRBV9,CASSVSSSGATDTQYF,TGTGCCAGCAGCGTATCTTCTAGCGGGGCCACAGATACGCAGTATTTT
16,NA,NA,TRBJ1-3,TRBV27,CASSLTGTPSGNTIYF,TGTGCCAGCAGTTTAACCGGGACACCCTCTGGAAACACCATATATTTT
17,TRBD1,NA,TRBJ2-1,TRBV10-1,CASSEPDRVGSTHEQFF,TGCGCCAGCAGTGAGCCGGACAGGGTCGGTTCTACACATGAGCAGTTCTTC
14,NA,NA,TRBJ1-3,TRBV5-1,CASSLRGSGNTIYF,TGCGCCAGCAGCTTGCGGGGCTCTGGAAACACCATATATTTT
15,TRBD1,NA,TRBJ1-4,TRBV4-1,CASSQGDRINEKLFF,TGCGCCAGCAGCCAGGGGGACAGGATTAATGAAAAACTGTTTTTT
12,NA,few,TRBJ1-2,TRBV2,CASLEVNYGYTF,TGTGCCAGCCTGGAGGTAAACTATGGCTACACCTTC
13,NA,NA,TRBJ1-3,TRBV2,CASSVIQGNTIYF,TGTGCCAGCAGTGTCATCCAAGGAAACACCATATATTTT
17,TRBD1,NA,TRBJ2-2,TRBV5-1,CASSLDPGTGYTGELFF,TGCGCCAGCAGCTTGGACCCCGGGACAGGATACACCGGGGAGCTGTTTTTT
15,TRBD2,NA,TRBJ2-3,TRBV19,CASTGSGESTDTQYF,TGTGCCAGTACCGGTAGCGGGGAGAGCACAGATACGCAGTATTTT
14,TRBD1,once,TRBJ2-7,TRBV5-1,CASSRRDSSYEQYF,TGCGCCAGCAGCCGCCGGGACAGCTCCTACGAGCAGTACTTC
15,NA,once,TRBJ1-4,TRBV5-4,CASSFRGYSGEKLFF,TGTGCCAGCAGCTTTAGAGGGTACAGCGGTGAAAAACTGTTTTTT
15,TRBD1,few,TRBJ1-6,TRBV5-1,CASSFGQGFGSPLHF,TGCGCCAGCAGCTTCGGACAGGGTTTCGGTTCACCCCTCCACTTT
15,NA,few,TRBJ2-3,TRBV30,CAWRDYRQLTDTQYF,TGTGCCTGGAGAGACTATCGACAACTCACAGATACGCAGTATTTT
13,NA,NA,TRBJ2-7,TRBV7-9,CASSYTASYEQYF,TGTGCCAGCAGTTATACAGCTTCCTACGAGCAGTACTTC
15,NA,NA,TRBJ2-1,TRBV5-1,CASSLAGQSYNEQFF,TGCGCCAGCAGCTTGGCGGGACAATCCTACAATGAGCAGTTCTTC
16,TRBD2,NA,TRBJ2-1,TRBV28,CASRPRLAGAYNEQFF,TGTGCCAGCAGGCCCCGACTAGCGGGGGCCTACAATGAGCAGTTCTTC
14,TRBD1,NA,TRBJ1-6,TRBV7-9,CASSADRTNSPLHF,TGTGCCAGCAGCGCGGACAGGACTAATTCACCCCTCCACTTT
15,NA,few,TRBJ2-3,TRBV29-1,CSVVIQGGRTDTQYF,TGCAGCGTTGTTATTCAGGGGGGACGCACAGATACGCAGTATTTT
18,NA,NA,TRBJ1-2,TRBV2,CASSPSADLPPHHYGYTF,TGTGCCAGCAGTCCCAGTGCAGATCTCCCCCCCCACCACTATGGCTACACCTTC
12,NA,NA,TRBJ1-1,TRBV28,CASSPRNTEAFF,TGTGCCAGCAGTCCCCGTAACACTGAAGCTTTCTTT
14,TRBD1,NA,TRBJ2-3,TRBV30,CAWSVRTGPDTQYF,TGTGCCTGGAGTGTAAGGACAGGTCCAGATACGCAGTATTTT
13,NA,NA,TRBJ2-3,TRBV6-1,CASSADSTDTQYF,TGTGCCAGCAGTGCAGATAGCACAGATACGCAGTATTTT
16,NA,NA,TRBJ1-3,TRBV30,CAWSVAGIPSGNTIYF,TGTGCCTGGAGTGTCGCCGGGATACCCTCTGGAAACACCATATATTTT